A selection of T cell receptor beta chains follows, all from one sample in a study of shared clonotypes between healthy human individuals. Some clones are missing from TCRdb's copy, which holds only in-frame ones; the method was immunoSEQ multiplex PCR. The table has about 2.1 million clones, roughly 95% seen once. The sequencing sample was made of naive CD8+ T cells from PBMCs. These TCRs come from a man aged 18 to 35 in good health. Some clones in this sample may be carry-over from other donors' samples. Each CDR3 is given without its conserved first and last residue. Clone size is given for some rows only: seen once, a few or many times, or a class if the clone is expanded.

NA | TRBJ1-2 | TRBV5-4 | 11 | ASSSTGRDGYT
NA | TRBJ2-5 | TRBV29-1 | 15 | SVVKGVRVSRQETQY
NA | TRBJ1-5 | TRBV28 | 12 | ASSLRGFDQPQH
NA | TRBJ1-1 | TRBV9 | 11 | ASSWTGNTEAF
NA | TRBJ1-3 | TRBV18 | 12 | ASSTDRSGNTIY
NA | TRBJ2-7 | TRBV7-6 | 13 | ASSPLRTGIHEQY
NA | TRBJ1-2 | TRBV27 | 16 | ASRPPLRTEGGSRGYT
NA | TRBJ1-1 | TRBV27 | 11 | ASSLGQVTEAF
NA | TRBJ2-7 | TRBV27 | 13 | ASSTRDSNSYEQY
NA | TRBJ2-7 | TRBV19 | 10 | ASSSGGGEQY
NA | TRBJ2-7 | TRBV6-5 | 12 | ASSYSSTAYEQY
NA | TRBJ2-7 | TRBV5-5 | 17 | ASSLRYSRAVPVPYEQY
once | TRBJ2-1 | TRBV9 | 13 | ASSVGSGRANEQF
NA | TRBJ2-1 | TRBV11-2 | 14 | ASSLALGSLYNEQF
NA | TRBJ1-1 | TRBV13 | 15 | ASSPGGQRPMNTEAF
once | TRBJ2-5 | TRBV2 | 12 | ASSGEAGKETQY
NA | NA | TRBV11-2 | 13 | ASSLVGQGSYEQY
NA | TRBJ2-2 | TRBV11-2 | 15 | ASSPWGTGGNTGELF
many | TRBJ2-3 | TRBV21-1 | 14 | ASSPIRGQGTDTQY
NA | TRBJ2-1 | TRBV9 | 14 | ASSPSRGLTYNEQF
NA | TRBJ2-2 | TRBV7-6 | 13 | ASSHSSGRSGELF
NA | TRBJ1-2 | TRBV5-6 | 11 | ASSLGQFYGYT
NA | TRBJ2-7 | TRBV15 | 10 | ATSRKGYEQY
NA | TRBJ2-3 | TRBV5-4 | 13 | ASSLSGRVPDTQY
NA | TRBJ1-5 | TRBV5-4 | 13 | ASSFGAGSNQPQH